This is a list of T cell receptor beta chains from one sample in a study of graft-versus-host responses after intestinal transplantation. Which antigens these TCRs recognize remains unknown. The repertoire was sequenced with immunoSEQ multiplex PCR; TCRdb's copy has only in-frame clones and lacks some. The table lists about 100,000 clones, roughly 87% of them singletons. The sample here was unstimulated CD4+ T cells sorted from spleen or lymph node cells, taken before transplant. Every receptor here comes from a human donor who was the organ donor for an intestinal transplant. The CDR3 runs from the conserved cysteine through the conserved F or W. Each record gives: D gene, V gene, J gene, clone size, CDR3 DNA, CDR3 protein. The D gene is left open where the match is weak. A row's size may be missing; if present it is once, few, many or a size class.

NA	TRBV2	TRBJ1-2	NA	TGTGCCAGCAGCCTCAGGGAAATCTATGGCTACACCTTC	CASSLREIYGYTF
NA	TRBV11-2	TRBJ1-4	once	TGTGCCAGCAGCCCGGGCCCGAGGAGTGAAAAACTGTTTTTT	CASSPGPRSEKLFF
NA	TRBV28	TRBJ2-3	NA	TGTGCCAGCGGGGGGGGGCTCACAGATACGCAGTATTTT	CASGGGLTDTQYF
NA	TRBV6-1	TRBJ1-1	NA	TGTGCCAGCAGTGAGCGGACACCGGGGGCTTTCTTT	CASSERTPGAFF
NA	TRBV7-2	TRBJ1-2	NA	TGTGCCAGCGGCCAGGGACTCCCAGCTAACTATGGCTACACCTTC	CASGQGLPANYGYTF
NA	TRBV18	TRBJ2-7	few	TGTGCCAGCTCACCACCCACAGCGTCTCGCGAGCAGTACTTC	CASSPPTASREQYF
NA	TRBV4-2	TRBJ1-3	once	TGTGCCAGCAGCCCCCAAGGACTCGTAAATGAGGCTGGAAACACCATATATTTT	CASSPQGLVNEAGNTIYF
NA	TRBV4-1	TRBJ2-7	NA	TGCGCCAGCAGCCAAGATGTACTCCTCGATTCCTACGAGCAGTACTTC	CASSQDVLLDSYEQYF
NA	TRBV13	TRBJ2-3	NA	TGTGCCAGCAGCTTAGGCTTTATAACGGCCACTAGCACAGATACGCAGTATTTT	CASSLGFITATSTDTQYF
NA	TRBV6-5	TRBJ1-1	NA	TGTGCCAGCATGAGTTACACTGAAGCTTTCTTT	CASMSYTEAFF
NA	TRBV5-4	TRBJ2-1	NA	TGTGCCAGCTTTCCATCGGGTGCCTACAATGAGCAGTTCTTC	CASFPSGAYNEQFF
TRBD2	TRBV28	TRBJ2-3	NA	TGTGCCAGCAGTTCACCTAGCGGGGGGCCCACAGATACGCAGTATTTT	CASSSPSGGPTDTQYF
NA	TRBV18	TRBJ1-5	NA	TGTGCCAGCTCACCACCGGGAGGGGGTTCCAATCAGCCCCAGCATTTT	CASSPPGGGSNQPQHF
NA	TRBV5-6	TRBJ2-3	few	TGTGCCAGCAGCTTGTACCCATCAGAGGGGCAGTATTTT	CASSLYPSEGQYF
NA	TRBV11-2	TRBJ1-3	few	TGTGCCAGCACCACCCCCTATAGGGGTGACTCTGGAAACACCATATATTTT	CASTTPYRGDSGNTIYF
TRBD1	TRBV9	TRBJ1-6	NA	TGTGCCAGCAGCGCCCAACGACAGGGCTATAATTCACCCCTCCACTTT	CASSAQRQGYNSPLHF
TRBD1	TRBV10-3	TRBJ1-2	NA	TGTGCCATCAGTCAGGGGGACAGGAACTATGGCTACACCTTC	CAISQGDRNYGYTF
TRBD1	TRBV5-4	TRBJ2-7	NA	TGTGCCAGCAGCTTGGGACAGGGATTGGGACCTTCCTACGAGCAGTACTTC	CASSLGQGLGPSYEQYF
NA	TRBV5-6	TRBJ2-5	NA	TGTGCCAGCAGCTTGATAAGTGCAGGGTCAATTCAAGAGACCCAGTACTTC	CASSLISAGSIQETQYF
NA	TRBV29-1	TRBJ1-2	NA	TGCAGCGTTGTCCAGGGACGCAACTATGGCTACACCTTC	CSVVQGRNYGYTF
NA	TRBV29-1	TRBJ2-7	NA	TGCAGCGTTGTGGGGGGGGCTGAAACCTACGAGCAGTACTTC	CSVVGGAETYEQYF
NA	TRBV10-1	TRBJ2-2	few	TGCGCCAGCAGTGGGTTAGGGTCCCTGGAGCTGTTTTTT	CASSGLGSLELFF
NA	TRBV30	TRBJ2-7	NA	TGTGCCTGGGGGGGGACCTACGAGCAGTACTTC	CAWGGTYEQYF
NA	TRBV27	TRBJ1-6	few	TGTGCCAGCAGTGAGACAGGCCTATATAATTCACCCCTCCACTTT	CASSETGLYNSPLHF
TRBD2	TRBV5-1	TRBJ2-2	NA	TGCGCCAGCAGCTTCTCGCGGGGGAGGGACACCGGGGAGCTGTTTTTT	CASSFSRGRDTGELFF
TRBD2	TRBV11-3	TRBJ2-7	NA	TGTGCCAGCAGCTTTTCTAGCGGGGGCCCGGGCGACGAGCAGTACTTC	CASSFSSGGPGDEQYF
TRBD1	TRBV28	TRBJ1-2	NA	TGTGCCAGCCGTTCAGGGGGGACCTATGGCTACACCTTC	CASRSGGTYGYTF
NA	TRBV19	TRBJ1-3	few	TGTGCCAGTAGTACCACCGCTGGAAACACCATATATTTT	CASSTTAGNTIYF
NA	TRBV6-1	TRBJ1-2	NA	TGTGCCAGCAGTGAAGCAGGAGGGCAGGTCCGAAACTATGGCTACACCTTC	CASSEAGGQVRNYGYTF
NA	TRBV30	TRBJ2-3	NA	TGTGCCTGGAGTGCAACTAGTGTTCGAGATACGCAGTATTTT	CAWSATSVRDTQYF
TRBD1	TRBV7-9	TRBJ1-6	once	TGTGCCAGCGTACCCGGGACAGTTAATTCACCCCTCCACTTT	CASVPGTVNSPLHF
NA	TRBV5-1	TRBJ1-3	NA	TGCGCCAGCAGCTTAAGTAACTCTGGAAACACCATATATTTT	CASSLSNSGNTIYF
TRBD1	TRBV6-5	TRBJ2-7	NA	TGTGCCAGCAGTTACTCGATACAGGGGCACTACGAGCAGTACTTC	CASSYSIQGHYEQYF
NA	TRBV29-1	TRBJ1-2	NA	TGCAGCGTTGGTCAGGGCAATGGCTACACCTTC	CSVGQGNGYTF
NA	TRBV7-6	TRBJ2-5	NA	TGTGCCAGCAGCTTAGCGACAGTTCAAGAGACCCAGTACTTC	CASSLATVQETQYF
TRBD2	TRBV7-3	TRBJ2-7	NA	TGTGCCAGCAGCTCTATTGGAAGGGAGGGGACCTACGAGCAGTACTTC	CASSSIGREGTYEQYF
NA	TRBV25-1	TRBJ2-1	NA	TGTGCCAGCAGTGGACTAGACAGGGTTGAGCAGTTCTTC	CASSGLDRVEQFF
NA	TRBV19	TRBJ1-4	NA	TGTGCCAGTAGTATAGATCTTATAGGTCCGGGGACTACTAATGAAAAACTGTTTTTT	CASSIDLIGPGTTNEKLFF
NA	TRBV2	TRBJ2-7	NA	TGTGCCAGCAGGGTAACCAGCTACGAGCAGTACTTC	CASRVTSYEQYF
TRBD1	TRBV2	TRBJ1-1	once	TGTGCCAGTGTCCGGGACAGGGGGTACACTGAAGCTTTCTTT	CASVRDRGYTEAFF
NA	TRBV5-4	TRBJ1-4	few	TGTGCCAGCAGCTCCGGGACGGTGAATGAAAAACTGTTTTTT	CASSSGTVNEKLFF
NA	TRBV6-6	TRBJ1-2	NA	TGTGCCAGCAGTTACTCCACAGACACTTATGGCTACACCTTC	CASSYSTDTYGYTF
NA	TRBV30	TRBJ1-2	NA	TGTGCCTGGACCTGGGGGGACTATGGCTACACCTTC	CAWTWGDYGYTF
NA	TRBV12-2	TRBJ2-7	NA	TGTGCAAGTCGCTTCATACGACTAGCGGGGTTTATAGATTACTACGAGCAGTACTTC	CASRFIRLAGFIDYYEQYF
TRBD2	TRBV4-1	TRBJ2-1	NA	TGCGCCAGCAGCCGTAGCGGGGTGGAGTCCTACAATGAGCAGTTCTTC	CASSRSGVESYNEQFF
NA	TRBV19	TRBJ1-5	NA	TGTGCCAGTAGTATAATCGTTGGGGTCAGAAATCATCAGCCCCAGCATTTT	CASSIIVGVRNHQPQHF
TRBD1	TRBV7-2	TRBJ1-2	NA	TGTGCCAGCAGCGCGAGGGACAGCCGGATTTATGGCTACACCTTC	CASSARDSRIYGYTF
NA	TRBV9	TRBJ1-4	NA	TGTGCCAGCAGCCTATTCGGTGGAACTAATGAAAAACTGTTTTTT	CASSLFGGTNEKLFF
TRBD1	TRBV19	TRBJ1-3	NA	TGTGCCAGTAGTATCCTTGGGACAGTCTCTGGAAACACCATATATTTT	CASSILGTVSGNTIYF
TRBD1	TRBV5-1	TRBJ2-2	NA	TGCGCCAGCAGAAACAGGGGTTTAACCGGGGAGCTGTTTTTT	CASRNRGLTGELFF
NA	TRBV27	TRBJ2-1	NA	TGTGCCAGCAGTCTCCGGGACACATACAATGAGCAGTTCTTC	CASSLRDTYNEQFF